What follows are 32 T cell receptor beta chains derived from one specimen sequenced in a study of T cell repertoires in cytomegalovirus infection. TCRdb re-derived calls from the reads in MiXCR, one entry per CDR3 protein. This repertoire shows around 630,000 distinct CDR3 sequences, around 24% found once; its top ten account for roughly 8%. The sequencing sample was made of CD8+ T cells from PBMCs. These receptors all come from a human donor in good health (CMV status not recorded). Some clones in this sample may be carry-over from other donors' samples.

This clonotype was seen more than once but under ten times. V is TRBV13 and J is TRBJ1-2; 8 bases agree with TRBD1. The CDR3 is 15 residues long. CDR1 and CDR2 (germline): PRHDT, FYEKMQ (reference sequence). Trimming at V came to 8 bases and at J to 6 bases, leaving 14 bases not matched to a gene. CDR3 loop: CASDLRGQDAHGYTF. The CDR3 nucleotides are TGTGCCAGCGATCTGCGGGGACAGGATGCACATGGCTACACCTTC.

This clonotype turned up a few times. The chain combines TRBV14 with TRBJ2-7, with D unclear. Per germline, CDR1 SGHDN and CDR2 FVKESK. This CDR3 has 12 residues. Trimming left V 5 bases short and J 0 bases short, with 5 bases between. CDR3 loop: CASSASSYEQYF. The CDR3 DNA reads as TGTGCCAGCAGCGCGTCCTCCTACGAGCAGTACTTC.

The chain carries TRBV20-1 and TRBJ2-3; a weak D match, TRBD2 (6 bases). Per germline, CDR1 DFQATT and CDR2 SNEGSKA (reference sequence). V was cut by 1 base and J by 7 bases, with 18 bases left in between. The CDR3 is made up of 15 amino acids. The DNA of the CDR3 is TGCAGTGCTAGAGGCGGGGACCTACGTTTGAATACGCAGTATTTT. It translates to CSARGGDLRLNTQYF.

This clonotype appeared many times. The genes are TRBV28 and TRBJ2-3; 11 bases agree with TRBD1. Unmatched junction bases numbered 3, after V lost 0 bases and J lost 4 bases. The CDR3 loop spans 16 amino acids. Looked up from germline, CDR1 is MDHEN and CDR2 is SYDVKM. DNA for the CDR3: TGTGCCAGCAGTTTATGGGGACAGGGGGTGGCAGATACGCAGTATTTT. Translated, it gives CASSLWGQGVADTQYF.

This chain connects TRBV6-6 to TRBJ1-1; D is undetermined. V shed 0 bases and J shed 5 bases, with 7 bases lying between them. Per the germline V gene, CDR1 is MNHNY and CDR2 is SVGAGI (reference sequence). The CDR3 consists of 13 residues. The CDR3 DNA sequence: TGTGCCAGCAGTTACTCGCAGCTGACTGAAGCTTTCTTT. As protein: CASSYSQLTEAFF.

This clonotype was observed many times. The chain recombines TRBV19 with TRBJ1-5; D is perhaps TRBD1 (6 bases). Trimming left V 7 bases short and J 5 bases short, with 12 bases between. CDR1 LNHDA and CDR2 SQIVND come from the germline V gene (reference sequence). The CDR3 has 13 residues. In DNA form, the CDR3 reads TGTGCCAGTACCACCGGGGGCGATCAGCCCCAGCATTTT. Protein product: CASTTGGDQPQHF.

This clonotype was observed many times. The chain links TRBV7-2 to TRBJ2-3; 9 positions agree with TRBD2. Germline CDR1 and CDR2: SGHTA and FQGNSA. V trimming: 1 base; J trimming: 4 bases; junction bases outside the gene matches: 6. The CDR3 has 16 amino acids. The CDR3 reads CASSLVSGGIADTQYF. CDR3 DNA: TGTGCCAGCAGCTTAGTAAGCGGGGGGATTGCAGATACGCAGTATTTT.

V gene TRBV10-3 combines with J gene TRBJ2-1, with D perhaps given as TRBD1 or TRBD2 (5 bases each). Trimming shortened V by 0 bases and J by 7 bases, and 13 bases separated the two germline ends. The germline gives CDR1 ENHRY, CDR2 SYGVKD. This CDR3 spans 15 amino acids. This CDR3 reads CAISESGVSPNEQFF. The DNA for the CDR3 is TGTGCCATCAGTGAGTCGGGGGTGAGTCCTAATGAGCAGTTCTTC.

There are many counts of this clonotype. The chain uses TRBV7-2 and TRBJ2-7, with no clear D. The CDR3 contains 13 residues. V was shortened by 5 bases and J by 3 bases, with 11 bases between the two germline ends. Germline CDR1 and CDR2: SGHTA and FQGNSA. CDR3 nucleotides: TGTGCCAGCAGCCTGGGTTTAAACTACGAGCAGTACGTC. Translation: CASSLGLNYEQYV.

The rearrangement links TRBV5-5 to TRBJ2-1; D remains unclear. The CDR3 is 11 residues long. Germline V gene sequence: CDR1 SGHKS, CDR2 YYEKEE (reference sequence). With 4 bases removed from V and 9 bases from J, the gap between germline ends came to 8 bases. The CDR3 sequence: CASSPLSEQFF. CDR3 bases: TGTGCCAGCAGCCCACTGTCTGAGCAGTTCTTC.

This clonotype was observed many times. This chain joins TRBV12-3 or TRBV12-4 and TRBJ2-7; TRBD2 matches 9 bases. This CDR3 is built from 15 residues. After removal of 2 bases from V and 0 bases from J, the junction contained 2 bases not matched to a gene. The CDR3 DNA reads as TGTGCCAGCAGTTTAAGCGGGGGGAACTCCTACGAGCAGTACTTC. Protein sequence: CASSLSGGNSYEQYF.

This clonotype was observed a handful of times. The J gene is TRBJ2-1, the V gene TRBV7-9; D is possibly TRBD1 (6 bases). The V gene lost 3 bases and the J gene lost 9 bases, with 12 bases spanning the gap. The CDR3 sequence is 13 residues long. CDR1 is SEHNR, CDR2 FQNEAQ, per germline (reference sequence). The CDR3: CASSLTGLGEQFF. DNA for the CDR3: TGTGCCAGCAGCTTGACAGGCCTCGGTGAGCAGTTCTTC.

This clonotype was seen a few times. V and J are TRBV2 and TRBJ2-5; TRBD2 might be the D (6 bases). The CDR3 totals 15 residues. Germline V gene data show CDR1 as SNHLY and CDR2 as FYNNEI. Trimming removed 1 base from V and 2 bases from J, with 11 bases in between. CDR3 nucleotide sequence: TGTGCCAGCAGTGAAGAAGGGAGGAGGCAAGAGACCCAGTACTTC. This gives the protein CASSEEGRRQETQYF.

As regards this clonotype: A much larger clone sits a single nucleotide away, making a read error possible. This chain connects TRBV7-9 to TRBJ2-5; D is unclear. The germline V gene encodes CDR1 SEHNR and CDR2 FQNEAQ (reference sequence). This CDR3 is 12 amino acids long. The CDR3 reads CVSSPPQETQYF. CDR3 nucleotides: TGTGTCAGCAGCCCGCCGCAAGAGACCCAGTACTTC.

Comments on this clonotype: A much larger clone sits a single nucleotide away, making a read error possible. The chain combines TRBV12-3 or TRBV12-4 with TRBJ1-5, with 7 bases identical to TRBD1. This CDR3 has 15 residues. The CDR3 loop reads CANSVTGSGNQPQHF. In DNA form, the CDR3 reads TGTGCCAACAGTGTGACAGGGTCGGGTAATCAGCCCCAGCATTTT.

This clonotype was counted between two and nine times. This chain connects TRBV5-1 to TRBJ2-1; weak D call: TRBD2 (6 bases). The CDR3 runs 14 residues. Germline CDR1 and CDR2: SGHRS and YFSETQ. With 10 bases removed from V and 5 bases from J, the gap between germline ends came to 19 bases. The CDR3 bases are TGCGCCTCCAGGCGGGACTTCGGGGACAATGAGCAGTTCTTC. It translates to CASRRDFGDNEQFF.

This clonotype came up a few times. The chain carries TRBV6-2 or TRBV6-3 and TRBJ1-2, with D maybe TRBD1 (6 bases). Per the germline V gene, CDR1 is MNHEY and CDR2 is SVGEGT. V dropped 2 bases and J dropped 2 bases, with 12 bases sitting between them. The CDR3 extends over 15 amino acids. The CDR3 is CASSYGDTVNYGYTF. The CDR3, as DNA: TGTGCCAGCAGTTACGGGGACACGGTCAACTATGGCTACACCTTC.

This chain joins TRBV20-1 and TRBJ1-2; D gene ambiguous. The CDR3 totals 15 residues. V was cut by 0 bases and J by 3 bases, with 14 bases left in between. The germline V gene encodes CDR1 DFQATT and CDR2 SNEGSKA (reference sequence). The CDR3 is CSARDDHGAYYGYTF. CDR3 in DNA: TGCAGTGCTAGAGATGACCACGGAGCGTACTATGGCTACACCTTC.

This rearrangement joins TRBV14 to TRBJ2-7, with D possibly matching TRBD1 (5 bases). The CDR3 sequence is 17 residues long. Germline values: CDR1 SGHDN, CDR2 FVKESK. V was clipped by 2 bases and J by 2 bases, with 19 bases between them. The CDR3 bases are TGTGCCAGCAGCCAAACAACAGGTTCAGCCGACCCCTACGAGCAGTACGTC. Its protein is CASSQTTGSADPYEQYV.

This clonotype was found many times. The chain combines TRBV4-1 with TRBJ2-2; 8 nucleotides align to TRBD1. The CDR3 has 16 residues. The germline V gene encodes CDR1 MGHRA and CDR2 YSYEKL. The V and J ends lost 1 base and 5 bases, in that order; junction bases with no gene match: 6. CDR3 amino acids: CASSQGTGSRTGELFF. The DNA of the CDR3 is TGCGCCAGCAGCCAAGGGACAGGGTCGAGGACCGGGGAGCTGTTTTTT.

This sequence joins TRBV7-9 and TRBJ2-7; 7 positions match TRBD1. The germline CDR1 and CDR2 sequences are SEHNR and FQNEAQ (reference sequence). The CDR3 is 14 amino acids. V lost 5 bases to trimming and J lost 5 bases; unmatched junction nucleotides: 9. This CDR3 reads CASSPPGQIHEQYV. The CDR3 DNA is TGTGCCAGCAGCCCCCCGGGACAGATTCACGAGCAGTACGTC.

This clonotype was observed a few times. The genes are TRBV20-1 and TRBJ2-7; D assignment may be TRBD1 or TRBD2 (5 bases each). The CDR3 has 15 residues. The V end lost 0 bases, the J end lost 6 bases, and 18 bases lay between the germline ends. Germline assignment: CDR1 DFQATT and CDR2 SNEGSKA (reference sequence). The CDR3 loop is CSARDQTGSGTEQYF. For the CDR3, the DNA is TGCAGTGCTAGAGATCAAACGGGGTCTGGGACCGAGCAGTACTTC.

This chain joins TRBV4-1 and TRBJ2-5; TRBD1 agrees at 7 bases. CDR1 and CDR2 from the germline V gene are MGHRA and YSYEKL. The V segment lost 3 bases and the J segment 5 bases; nucleotides outside the gene matches: 12. The CDR3 loop spans 16 amino acids. CDR3 in amino acids: CASSQTTQGLEETQYF. The DNA for the CDR3 is TGCGCCAGCAGCCAGACAACACAGGGGTTGGAGGAGACCCAGTACTTC.

This clonotype was counted at least ten times. The V and J genes are TRBV27 and TRBJ1-2, with D possibly matching TRBD1 (5 bases). The CDR3 contains 14 residues. The V gene lost 0 bases and the J gene lost 3 bases, with 8 bases spanning the gap. The germline V gene encodes CDR1 MNHEY and CDR2 SMNVEV (reference sequence). CDR3 region: CASSLSEGDYGYTF. In DNA, the CDR3 is TGTGCCAGCAGTTTATCCGAAGGGGACTATGGCTACACCTTC.

The CDR3 protein is CASSESRGDTQYF. CDR3 in DNA: TGTGCCAGCAGTGAGAGCAGGGGAGATACGCAGTATTTT. The chain links TRBV2 to TRBJ2-3; perhaps TRBD1 as D (6 bases). The CDR3 runs 13 residues. The V gene lost 3 bases and the J gene lost 5 bases, with 9 bases spanning the gap. Germline V gives CDR1 SNHLY, CDR2 FYNNEI.

V and J are TRBV12-3 or TRBV12-4 and TRBJ1-2, with D possibly being TRBD1 (6 bases). The length of the CDR3 is 16 residues. Trimming removed 1 base at V and 8 bases at J, with 20 bases between. The CDR3 sequence is CASSLGGLGGVGGYTF. As DNA, the CDR3 is TGTGCCAGCAGTTTAGGGGGCCTTGGGGGCGTGGGAGGCTACACCTTC.

This clonotype has a count of ten or more. This chain links TRBV7-8 with TRBJ1-5; D not certain. CDR3 length equals 16 residues. Germline V gene sequence: CDR1 SGHVS, CDR2 FQNEAQ. Trimming removed 1 base from V and 3 bases from J, with 13 bases in between. CDR3 bases: TGTGCCAGCAGCTTAGTGGGTCAGCGACTCAATCAGCCCCAGCATTTT. Its translation is CASSLVGQRLNQPQHF.

This clonotype was observed a few times. The chain is built from TRBV11-3 and TRBJ2-2, with D unclear. V was trimmed by 3 bases and J by 4 bases, leaving 9 bases between them. The CDR3 covers 14 residues. Germline V gives CDR1 SGHNT, CDR2 YENEEA. The CDR3 bases are TGTGCCAGCAGCTTTCTAGGTTCCACCGGGGAGCTGTTTTTT. It translates to CASSFLGSTGELFF.

CDR3 sequence (DNA): TGTGCCAGCAGTTACCGGGCGGGGGGGCCTCGGGGCAATGAGCAGTTCTTC. This codes for CASSYRAGGPRGNEQFF. The V and J genes are TRBV6-2 or TRBV6-3 and TRBJ2-1; TRBD2 aligns across 9 bases. J lost 6 bases, V lost 2 bases, and 11 bases had no gene match. The germline gives CDR1 MNHEY, CDR2 SVGEGT. The CDR3 runs 17 residues.

The rearrangement links TRBV27 to TRBJ2-7; TRBD1 is a possible D gene (6 bases). Germline V CDR1 and CDR2: MNHEY, SMNVEV (reference sequence). Trimming shortened V by 2 bases and J by 2 bases, and 13 bases separated the two germline ends. CDR3 length: 15 amino acids. The CDR3: CASSLGQRPAYEQYF. The CDR3, as DNA: TGTGCCAGCAGTTTAGGACAGCGCCCGGCCTACGAGCAGTACTTC.

This clonotype has ten or more counts. The V call is TRBV20-1, the J call TRBJ2-1, with D possibly TRBD1 on 6 matching bases. The germline gives CDR1 DFQATT, CDR2 SNEGSKA (reference sequence). Trimming cost V 6 bases and J 1 base, with 19 bases left between them. The CDR3 has 16 residues. This CDR3 is CSAHIRGKGSYNEQFF. The DNA of the CDR3 is TGCAGTGCGCACATCAGGGGTAAAGGGTCCTACAATGAGCAGTTCTTC.

The table lists this clonotype with a few counts. This chain connects TRBV20-1 to TRBJ2-2; D is perhaps TRBD1 (6 bases). Trimming pared 2 bases from V and 4 bases from J, leaving 8 bases between. CDR3 length equals 13 residues. The germline V gene encodes CDR1 DFQATT and CDR2 SNEGSKA (reference sequence). In DNA, the CDR3 is TGCAGTGCTAGAAACAGGGTCACCGGGGAGCTGTTTTTT. It specifies CSARNRVTGELFF.